Sequencing of this TCR beta chain was carried out in a study of T cell changes during pregnancy in multiple sclerosis (dated by TCRdb to the late 2010s). As for the study more broadly: In women with multiple sclerosis, the researchers looked at how the T cell repertoire shifted as pregnancy progressed.

The receptor library was made with the immunoSEQ multiplex PCR assay. As stored in TCRdb, this immuneACCESS dataset retains in-frame rearrangements with V and J assigned. A fraction of the clones does not appear; measured against another copy, unresolved V genes explain less than half of the discrepancy, and the remainder lacks a known reason. The sample table lists tens of thousands of clones, approximately 90% of them with a count of one. The ten top clones hold around 0.41% of the sample. This clone was detected a few times. Its target antigen remains unknown. Qualities for individual bases were not recorded, and no much larger clone is one base off. The germline V gene gives CDR1 as MGHRA and CDR2 as YSYEKL. A distance of 10 bases separates the germline ends of V and J, which lose 0 bases and 5 bases respectively. From the cysteine up to the phenylalanine, the CDR3 has a length of 14 residues. Only the CDR3 part of the read is kept: 42 bases, read in frame from the first base.

The TCR originated in a female donor with multiple sclerosis, enrolled in a pregnancy study. The specimen comprised CD4+ T cells from peripheral blood mononuclear cells, sampled before pregnancy. The chain couples TRBV4-1 to TRBJ1-1, and perhaps TRBD1 as D gene, on 6 matching bases. The CDR3 amino acid sequence is: CASSQDLRGTEAFF. The DNA sequence is given as TGCGCCAGCAGCCAAGATCTGAGGGGGACTGAAGCTTTCTTT.